A single T cell receptor (beta chain) is shown here with its context. This entry comes from a study of blood T cell repertoires in COVID-19. Study details: Acute and convalescent COVID-19 samples came from the United States, Italy and Spain.

Original data processing: Amplification of reference gene primers provided the estimated nucleated cell counts. Generated by immunoSEQ multiplex PCR, the TCRdb table keeps only in-frame clones and is missing some. That table is the source of V, J and clone size, and D and trimming were worked out from the DNA. The sample carries about 34,000 clones, 75% to 95% recorded once. V was clipped by 6 bases and J by 9 bases, with 17 bases between them. CDR3 length: 13 residues. The sequenced sample consisted of peripheral blood. The chain employs TRBV12-3 or TRBV12-4 and TRBJ1-1; perhaps TRBD1 as D (6 bases). The clonotype originates from a woman of 80 years or more with acute or convalescent COVID-19. The CDR3 is CASSQGTAEQAFF. CDR3 DNA: TGTGCCAGCAGCCAGGGGACGGCGGAACAAGCTTTCTTT.